This TCR beta chain emerged from a study of patients and donors after allogeneic stem cell transplantation. The CDR3 is made up of 12 amino acids. V was clipped by 0 bases and J by 10 bases, with 8 bases between them. CDR1 is SGHDT and CDR2 is YYEEEE in the germline V gene. This clonotype occurred a few times. MiXCR, applied by TCRdb to the RT-PCR reads, yields one record per CDR3 protein. The data hold hundreds of thousands of distinct CDR3 sequences, with roughly 17% observed a single time. The V call is TRBV5-6, the J call TRBJ1-5, with D possibly being TRBD1 (5 bases). The sample comprised blood, either unsorted or a sorted T cell fraction (not recorded which). The TCR sequence derives from a human donor who was either an allogeneic HSCT recipient or a stem cell or donor lymphocyte infusion donor (not recorded which). It is not recorded whose cells these are; they may come from a transplant donor. The CDR3 sequence is CASSLEGLPQHF. In nucleotides, the CDR3 is TGTGCCAGCAGCTTGGAGGGGCTCCCCCAGCATTTT. Together with reference TRBV5-6 and TRBJ1-5, the CDR3 gives the full variable domain: DAGVTQSPTHLIKTRGQQVTLRCSPKSGHDTVSWYQQALGQGPQFIFQYYEEEERQRGNFPDRFSGHQFPNYSSELNVNALLLGDSALYLCASSLEGLPQHFGDGTRLSIL.